The 12 T cell receptor beta chains listed next were all sequenced from one sample in a study of T cell clones after liver transplantation. Using immunoSEQ multiplex PCR, the repertoire was profiled, and TCRdb retains in-frame clones only, with some absent. The sample records 77,000 or so clones, 80% being singletons. The specimen comprised CD4+ T cells from blood, sampled 12 months after liver transplant. These receptors were collected from a human patient who received a liver transplant. The graft donor may have contributed some T cells.

In its sample, this clone was seen a few times. The CDR3 here is CASSFSIWGGYTF. The CDR3 region has the DNA TGTGCCAGCAGTTTCTCGATCTGGGGGGGCTACACCTTC. The chain is built from TRBV27 and TRBJ1-2; D perhaps matches TRBD1 (5 bases). This CDR3 is 13 amino acids long. Germline V gene sequence: CDR1 MNHEY, CDR2 SMNVEV (reference sequence). V shed 3 bases and J shed 8 bases, with 13 bases lying between them.

The gene calls are TRBV6-1 and TRBJ1-3, with D uncertain. Germline V gene sequence: CDR1 MNHNS, CDR2 SASEGT. The CDR3 has 12 amino acids. V dropped 10 bases and J dropped 4 bases, with 11 bases sitting between them. CDR3 in amino acids: CATSLSGNTIYF. DNA for the CDR3: TGTGCCACCTCCCTGTCCGGAAACACCATATATTTT.

The chain has TRBV5-4 and TRBJ2-7, with D perhaps matching TRBD2 (5 bases). Germline V gene data show CDR1 as SGHNT and CDR2 as YYREEE (reference sequence). Trimming stripped 5 bases from V and 3 bases from J, with 18 bases between. The CDR3 consists of 15 residues. The CDR3 nucleotides read TGTGCCAGCAGTAACCTCGGGAATTCCCTCTACGAGCAGTACTTC. Encoded protein: CASSNLGNSLYEQYF.

This clone occurred a few times. The gene calls are TRBV7-2 and TRBJ2-1; no definite D call. CDR1 is SGHTA, CDR2 FQGNSA, per germline. CDR3 size: 11 residues. Trimming removed 6 bases from V and 3 bases from J, with 3 bases in between. The CDR3 reads CASSHYNEQFF. CDR3 in DNA: TGTGCCAGCAGTCACTACAATGAGCAGTTCTTC.

This clone was recorded only once. The V and J genes are TRBV5-1 and TRBJ2-7, with TRBD2 identical over 10 bases. Per the germline V gene, CDR1 is SGHRS and CDR2 is YFSETQ. This CDR3 is built from 14 residues. V shed 4 bases and J 0 bases; nucleotides not matched to a gene: 1. Written as DNA, the CDR3 is TGCGCCAGCAGCCCTAGCGGGAGCTCCTACGAGCAGTACTTC. This encodes CASSPSGSSYEQYF.

This clone occurred once. The rearrangement uses TRBV6-5 and TRBJ1-2; D is uncertain. V lost 2 bases and J lost 3, with 7 bases in between. CDR1 MNHEY and CDR2 SVGAGI come from the germline V gene. CDR3 length: 13 amino acids. For the CDR3, the DNA is TGTGCCAGCAGTTACAAGGCGGACTATGGCTACACCTTC. Protein sequence: CASSYKADYGYTF.

The chain combines TRBV7-2 with TRBJ1-1; maybe TRBD1 (6 bases). Germline assignment: CDR1 SGHTA and CDR2 FQGNSA. The CDR3 sequence is 15 residues long. In DNA form, the CDR3 reads TGTGGAGCGCAGGGGTTAGGGGCAATGAACACTGAAGCTTTCTTT. Translated, it gives CGAQGLGAMNTEAFF. The full variable domain, in which reference TRBV7-2 and TRBJ1-1 provide the parts outside the CDR3, is GAGVSQSPSNKVTEKGKDVELRCDPISGHTALYWYRQSLGQGLEFLIYFQGNSAPDKSGLPSDRFSAERTGGSVSTLTIQRTQQEDSAVYLCGAQGLGAMNTEAFFGQGTRLTVV.

The chain uses TRBV4-1 and TRBJ1-2; D gene unclear. CDR3 size: 16 residues. V shed 0 bases and J shed 2 bases, with 13 bases lying between them. Germline assignment: CDR1 MGHRA and CDR2 YSYEKL. The DNA of the CDR3 is TGCGCCAGCAGCCAAGATAGAGGGAGAGTAAACTATGGCTACACCTTC. It codes for CASSQDRGRVNYGYTF.

This clone has a single count. This chain links TRBV28 with TRBJ2-3, with D unresolved. V gave up 2 bases and J gave up 0 bases, with 12 bases separating them. Germline CDR1 MDHEN, CDR2 SYDVKM. This CDR3 contains 16 residues. The CDR3 here is CASSLTSYTSTDTQYF. Here the CDR3 DNA reads TGTGCCAGCAGTTTAACCAGCTACACGAGCACAGATACGCAGTATTTT. The variable domain in full, completed from reference TRBV28 and TRBJ2-3, reads DVKVTQSSRYLVKRTGEKVFLECVQDMDHENMFWYRQDPGLGLRLIYFSYDVKMKEKGDIPEGYSVSREKKERFSLILESASTNQTSMYLCASSLTSYTSTDTQYFGPGTRLTVL.

The chain combines TRBV27 with TRBJ2-1; TRBD1 matches 10 bases. Germline CDR1 is MNHEY and CDR2 is SMNVEV (reference sequence). V gave up 6 bases and J gave up 6 bases; unmatched junction bases: 8. There are 15 residues in the CDR3. CDR3 nucleotide sequence: TGTGCCAGCAGAGGATGGGGGACAGGGGTCAATGAGCAGTTCTTC. Protein product: CASRGWGTGVNEQFF.

This clone has only one observation. The V call is TRBV10-1, the J call TRBJ2-2; D perhaps matches TRBD1 (5 bases). The CDR3 length is 15 residues. Trimming stripped 3 bases from V and 2 bases from J, with 10 bases between. The germline gives CDR1 WNHNN, CDR2 SYGVQD (reference sequence). The CDR3 is CASSEWGLNTGELFF. For the CDR3, the DNA is TGCGCCAGCAGTGAATGGGGCTTAAACACCGGGGAGCTGTTTTTT.

The chain is built from TRBV28 and TRBJ2-7; D is undetermined. V dropped 5 bases and J dropped 2 bases, with 25 bases sitting between them. The CDR3 has 18 residues. The V gene's germline CDR1 is MDHEN and CDR2 SYDVKM. DNA for the CDR3: TGTGCCAGCAGTGTAAACCGGGTCCCCTATACCCCGGCCTACGAGCAGTACTTC. Translation gives CASSVNRVPYTPAYEQYF. The full variable domain, completed using reference TRBV28 and TRBJ2-7, is DVKVTQSSRYLVKRTGEKVFLECVQDMDHENMFWYRQDPGLGLRLIYFSYDVKMKEKGDIPEGYSVSREKKERFSLILESASTNQTSMYLCASSVNRVPYTPAYEQYFGPGTRLTVT.